Listed below are T cell receptor beta chains from one sample, sequenced in a study of blood T cell repertoires in COVID-19. The assay was immunoSEQ multiplex PCR, and TCRdb's table has in-frame clones only and misses some. The sample carries about 54,000 clones, approximately 89% recorded once. Source material: peripheral blood. These receptors came from a human donor in a cohort sampled during active COVID-19. The CDR3 runs from the conserved cysteine through the conserved F or W. A D gene is named only where the DNA matches it firmly. Rows may omit the clone size; those that give it use once, few, many or a size class.

v_call: TRBV19
j_call: TRBJ1-4
d_call: .
clone_size: .
cdr3_aa: CASTRAPGSTNEKLFF
cdr3_nt: TGTGCCAGCACCAGGGCCCCAGGGTCAACTAATGAAAAACTGTTTTTT

v_call: TRBV7-2
j_call: TRBJ1-1
d_call: .
clone_size: .
cdr3_aa: CASSVWGGNTEAFF
cdr3_nt: TGTGCCAGCAGCGTATGGGGAGGGAACACTGAAGCTTTCTTT

v_call: TRBV6-2/TRBV6-3
j_call: TRBJ1-1
d_call: .
clone_size: .
cdr3_aa: CASSYFTGRANTEAFF
cdr3_nt: TGTGCCAGCAGTTACTTCACAGGGAGGGCGAACACTGAAGCTTTCTTT

v_call: TRBV11-2
j_call: TRBJ1-5
d_call: TRBD1
clone_size: .
cdr3_aa: CASSLEQGANQPQHF
cdr3_nt: TGTGCCAGCAGCTTAGAACAGGGGGCAAATCAGCCCCAGCATTTT

v_call: TRBV2
j_call: TRBJ2-1
d_call: .
clone_size: .
cdr3_aa: CASSVQRTSSEQFF
cdr3_nt: TGTGCCAGCAGTGTGCAGCGGACGTCTTCCGAGCAGTTCTTC

v_call: TRBV7-8
j_call: TRBJ2-5
d_call: TRBD2
clone_size: .
cdr3_aa: CASSEGTSGGARETQYF
cdr3_nt: TGTGCCAGCAGCGAGGGGACTAGCGGGGGGGCACGGGAGACCCAGTACTTC

v_call: TRBV19
j_call: TRBJ2-2
d_call: .
clone_size: .
cdr3_aa: CATRSGTKYTGELFF
cdr3_nt: TGTGCCACCCGATCCGGGACAAAATACACCGGGGAGCTGTTTTTT

v_call: TRBV3-1/TRBV3-2
j_call: TRBJ1-3
d_call: .
clone_size: .
cdr3_aa: CASRDTGNTIYF
cdr3_nt: TGTGCCAGCAGGGACACTGGAAACACCATATATTTT

v_call: TRBV27
j_call: TRBJ1-5
d_call: .
clone_size: few
cdr3_aa: CASSRTDYNQPQHF
cdr3_nt: TGTGCCAGCAGTAGGACGGACTACAATCAGCCCCAGCATTTT

v_call: TRBV18
j_call: TRBJ2-7
d_call: TRBD1
clone_size: .
cdr3_aa: CASSPGQGIYEQYF
cdr3_nt: TGTGCCAGCTCACCCGGACAGGGAATCTACGAGCAGTACTTC

v_call: TRBV6-6
j_call: TRBJ2-7
d_call: TRBD2
clone_size: .
cdr3_aa: CASSLAGGGYEQYF
cdr3_nt: TGTGCCAGCAGCCTCGCCGGGGGGGGCTACGAGCAGTACTTC

v_call: TRBV6-2/TRBV6-3
j_call: TRBJ1-2
d_call: .
clone_size: once
cdr3_aa: CASSPTRGGVNYGYTF
cdr3_nt: TGTGCCAGCAGTCCCACCCGAGGGGGTGTAAACTATGGCTACACCTTC

v_call: TRBV2
j_call: TRBJ2-1
d_call: .
clone_size: .
cdr3_aa: CASSENPPGYNEQFF
cdr3_nt: TGTGCCAGCAGTGAAAATCCTCCCGGTTACAATGAGCAGTTCTTC

v_call: TRBV14
j_call: TRBJ2-1
d_call: .
clone_size: once
cdr3_aa: CASSQRDFSWSYNEQFF
cdr3_nt: TGTGCCAGCAGCCAACGGGACTTCTCCTGGTCCTACAATGAGCAGTTCTTC

v_call: TRBV5-1
j_call: TRBJ2-3
d_call: TRBD2
clone_size: .
cdr3_aa: CASSLAGATDTQYF
cdr3_nt: TGCGCCAGCAGCTTAGCGGGGGCCACAGATACGCAGTATTTT

v_call: TRBV18
j_call: TRBJ1-1
d_call: .
clone_size: .
cdr3_aa: CASSPQRGSEAFF
cdr3_nt: TGTGCCAGCTCACCACAAAGGGGATCTGAAGCTTTCTTT